This note documents a single TCR beta chain sequence. Antigen: not known. Sequenced by immunoSEQ multiplex PCR; TCRdb stores in-frame clones only, minus some. The sample shows around 150,000 clones, around nine tenths of them seen only once. The sample originates from a study of cytomegalovirus exposure and HLA in healthy donors. Study conclusions and caveats: A few chains linked to CMV were shown in vitro to be specific for CMV antigens. Some TCR beta chains (more than 150 of them) were listed as cytomegalovirus-associated.

This CDR3 has 13 residues. Trimming cost V 1 base and J 6 bases, with 8 bases left between them. Germline assignment: CDR1 SGHNT and CDR2 YENEEA. The sequenced material came from PBMCs. V and J are TRBV11-3 and TRBJ2-3; D might be TRBD1 (5 bases). The origin of this receptor is a woman between 18 and 30 years old in good health and CMV-seropositive. The CDR3 region is CASSLGNRDTQYF. In DNA, the CDR3 is TGTGCCAGCAGCTTAGGCAACAGGGATACGCAGTATTTT.